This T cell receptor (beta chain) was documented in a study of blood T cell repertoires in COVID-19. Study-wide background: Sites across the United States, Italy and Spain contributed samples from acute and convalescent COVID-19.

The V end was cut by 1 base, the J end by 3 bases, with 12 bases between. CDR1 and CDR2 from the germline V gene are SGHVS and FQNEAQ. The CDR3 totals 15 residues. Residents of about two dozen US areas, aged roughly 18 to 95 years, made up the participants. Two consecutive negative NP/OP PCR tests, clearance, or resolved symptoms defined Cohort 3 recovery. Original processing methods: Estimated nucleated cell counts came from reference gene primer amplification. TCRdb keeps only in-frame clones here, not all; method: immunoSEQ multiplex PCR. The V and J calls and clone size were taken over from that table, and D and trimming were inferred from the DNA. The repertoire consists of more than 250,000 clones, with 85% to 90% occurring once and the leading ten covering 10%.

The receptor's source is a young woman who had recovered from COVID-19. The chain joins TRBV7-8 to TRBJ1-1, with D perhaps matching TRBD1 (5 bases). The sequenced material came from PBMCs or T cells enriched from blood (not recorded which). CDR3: CASSLGQGGDTEAFF. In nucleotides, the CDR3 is TGTGCCAGCAGCTTAGGGCAGGGAGGAGACACTGAAGCTTTCTTT.